Below are 28 T cell receptor beta chains sequenced from a single sample in a study of beta chain features in type 1 diabetes. Expressed TCRB transcripts got sequenced, as all isolated RNA was reverse transcribed. Produced via immunoSEQ multiplex PCR; TCRdb's table is partial and in-frame only. In the table there are roughly 300,000 clones, around 9% of which are singletons. Regarding the study as a whole: There was a moderate but significant shortening of TCRB CDR3s in all four CD4+ subsets of Type 1 diabetes patients.

These receptors' antigens are unknown. Sequencing input: central memory CD4+ T cells from blood. Receptors were obtained from a man aged 30-40 years with type 1 diabetes.

CDR3 sequence reads: CAISDQGANTEAFF. The CDR3 DNA reads TGTGCCATCAGTGATCAGGGGGCGAACACTGAAGCTTTCTTT. The chain uses TRBV10-3 and TRBJ1-1; 8 positions agree with TRBD1. Germline V gives CDR1 ENHRY, CDR2 SYGVKD. There are 14 residues in the CDR3. V lost 3 bases to trimming and J lost 1 base; unmatched junction nucleotides: 1.

V and J are TRBV6-5 and TRBJ1-4; 7 bases map to TRBD1. V was clipped by 4 bases and J by 3 bases; unmatched bases: 2. The CDR3 contains 14 residues. The germline V gene encodes CDR1 MNHEY and CDR2 SVGAGI. The CDR3 is CASSWDSSNEKLFF. For the CDR3, the DNA is TGTGCCAGCAGTTGGGACAGCTCTAATGAAAAACTGTTTTTT.

This clone was seen only a few times. V usage is TRBV9 and J usage is TRBJ2-7, with D perhaps matching TRBD2 (5 bases). The CDR3 is 13 amino acids. The germline CDR1 and CDR2 sequences are SGDLS and YYNGEE. V lost 0 bases to trimming and J lost 6 bases, with 10 bases between them. The CDR3 nucleotides are TGTGCCAGCAGCGTAGCTACCGGGGTCGAGCAGTACTTC. Amino acids: CASSVATGVEQYF. The complete variable domain, with remaining parts taken from reference TRBV9 and TRBJ2-7, reads DSGVTQTPKHLITATGQRVTLRCSPRSGDLSVYWYQQSLDQGLQFLIQYYNGEERAKGNILERFSAQQFPDLHSELNLSSLELGDSALYFCASSVATGVEQYFGPGTRLTVT.

This rearrangement joins TRBV4-3 to TRBJ1-5; D perhaps matches TRBD1 (5 bases). Trimming left V 0 bases short and J 2 bases short, with 8 bases between. The CDR3 is 15 residues long. Germline V lookup: CDR1 LGHNA, CDR2 YSLEER. The CDR3 reads CASSQDPQGNQPQHF. The DNA for the CDR3 is TGCGCCAGCAGCCAAGACCCACAGGGCAATCAGCCCCAGCATTTT.

This rearrangement joins TRBV30 to TRBJ2-2, with 10 positions matching TRBD2. The junction had 3 bases not matched to a gene; V was cut back by 0 bases and J by 5 bases. Germline CDR1 is GTSNPN and CDR2 is SVGIG (reference sequence). The CDR3 runs 15 residues. CDR3 amino acids: CAWSVLAGWTGELFF. The CDR3 DNA reads TGTGCCTGGAGTGTACTAGCGGGGTGGACCGGGGAGCTGTTTTTT.

The table lists this clone with many counts. The chain links TRBV7-2 to TRBJ2-7; TRBD1 aligns across 9 bases. CDR1 is SGHTA and CDR2 is FQGNSA in the germline V gene. This CDR3 spans 15 amino acids. With 5 bases clipped from V and 3 bases from J, the junction kept 8 bases outside the gene matches. DNA of the CDR3: TGTGCCAGCAGCCAGGGTCGGGACAGGGTCTACGAGCAGTACTTC. As protein: CASSQGRDRVYEQYF.

This clone has more than one count but fewer than ten. The V and J genes are TRBV2 and TRBJ2-1, with TRBD1 matching over 8 bases. Germline CDR1 is SNHLY and CDR2 is FYNNEI. The V gene end was trimmed by 5 bases and the J gene end by 6 bases; junction bases not matched to a gene: 3. The CDR3 spans 13 residues. The CDR3 loop is CASSRDRSNEQFF. The CDR3 region has the DNA TGTGCCAGCAGTAGGGACAGGAGCAATGAGCAGTTCTTC.

The rearrangement joins TRBV5-6 to TRBJ2-4; D is possibly TRBD1 (6 bases). This CDR3 is built from 15 residues. The V gene lost 3 bases and the J gene lost 0 bases, with 10 bases spanning the gap. CDR1 is SGHDT, CDR2 YYEEEE, per germline. In nucleotides, the CDR3 is TGTGCCAGCAGCTCGTACAGGGTAGCCAAAAACATTCAGTACTTC. Protein sequence: CASSSYRVAKNIQYF.

This clone was counted only a few times. At the DNA level, this CDR3 is encoded by other sequences in the same sample as well. This chain connects TRBV9 to TRBJ1-2; TRBD1 agrees at 8 bases. Per germline, CDR1 SGDLS and CDR2 YYNGEE. This CDR3 spans 13 amino acids. Trimming cost V 2 bases and J 6 bases; bases outside gene matches: 3. CDR3 nucleotide sequence: TGTGCCAGCAGCGTGGACAGGGTTCATGGCTACACCTTC. Translated: CASSVDRVHGYTF.

This clone was seen a few times. Within the sample, other DNA sequences also encode this same CDR3. This chain joins TRBV7-2 and TRBJ1-1; unclear D gene. The CDR3 has 14 amino acids. In germline, CDR1 is SGHTA, CDR2 FQGNSA. Trimming took off 3 bases at V and 0 bases at J, with 8 bases between the two ends. Here the CDR3 DNA reads TGTGCCAGCAGCTTGGTCAGCGTGAACACTGAAGCTTTCTTT. Amino acids: CASSLVSVNTEAFF.

This clone was observed a single time. The chain carries TRBV5-6 and TRBJ1-1, with D tentatively TRBD1 (5 bases). V shed 4 bases and J shed 0 bases, with 10 bases lying between them. The CDR3 is made up of 14 amino acids. In germline, CDR1 is SGHDT, CDR2 YYEEEE. DNA for the CDR3: TGTGCCAGCAGCCAAACAGGACTGAACACTGAAGCTTTCTTT. Its protein is CASSQTGLNTEAFF.

The V call is TRBV29-1, the J call TRBJ2-7; 7 nucleotides agree with TRBD1. The junction had 10 bases not matched to a gene; V was cut back by 7 bases and J by 4 bases. This CDR3 contains 13 residues. Germline V gene sequence: CDR1 SQVTM, CDR2 ANQGSEA. The CDR3 sequence: CSALDRVGYEQYF. CDR3 nucleotides: TGCAGCGCTTTAGACAGGGTAGGTTACGAGCAGTACTTC.

J is TRBJ2-3 and V is TRBV30, with unresolved D. The germline V and J ends were trimmed by 0 bases and 2 bases, with 6 bases remaining between them. The CDR3 is 13 amino acids. CDR1 and CDR2 (germline): GTSNPN, SVGIG (reference sequence). CDR3 loop: CAWSVLATDTQYF. DNA for the CDR3: TGTGCCTGGAGTGTACTGGCCACAGATACGCAGTATTTT.

This clone was found a few times. V is TRBV2 and J is TRBJ2-1; no clear D gene. From germline, CDR1 is SNHLY and CDR2 FYNNEI. The CDR3 sequence is 13 residues long. Trimming removed 6 bases from V and 10 bases from J, with 16 bases in between. CDR3 residues: CASRESALGEQFF. The DNA for the CDR3 is TGTGCCAGCAGAGAGAGTGCTCTGGGCGAGCAGTTCTTC.

The gene calls are TRBV5-6 and TRBJ2-7; the match to TRBD1 covers 8 bases. CDR1 SGHDT and CDR2 YYEEEE come from the germline V gene. V trimming: 9 bases; J trimming: 2 bases; junction bases outside the gene matches: 7. The CDR3 is made up of 13 amino acids. The CDR3 is CATTRQGTYEQYF. CDR3 coding DNA: TGTGCCACGACCAGACAGGGGACCTACGAGCAGTACTTC. The full variable domain, in which reference TRBV5-6 and TRBJ2-7 provide the parts outside the CDR3, is DAGVTQSPTHLIKTRGQQVTLRCSPKSGHDTVSWYQQALGQGPQFIFQYYEEEERQRGNFPDRFSGHQFPNYSSELNVNALLLGDSALYLCATTRQGTYEQYFGPGTRLTVT.

The chain employs TRBV30 and TRBJ1-4, with TRBD1 as a possible D gene (5 bases). Germline CDR1 GTSNPN, CDR2 SVGIG (reference sequence). This CDR3 contains 15 residues. V shed 1 base and J shed 2 bases, with 11 bases lying between them. CDR3 sequence reads: CAWSGWGNTNEKLFF. The CDR3 DNA follows: TGTGCCTGGAGTGGATGGGGGAATACTAATGAAAAACTGTTTTTT.

The rearrangement joins TRBV11-2 to TRBJ2-5; 12 bases line up with TRBD2. Trimming removed 4 bases from V and 5 bases from J; junction bases left unmatched: 8. This CDR3 spans 16 amino acids. Germline V gene lookup returns CDR1 SGHAT and CDR2 FQNNGV. The CDR3 nucleotides read TGTGCCAGCAGCTCCTCTAGCGGGGGGGCCTGGGAGACCCAGTACTTC. This codes for CASSSSSGGAWETQYF.

The J gene is TRBJ1-1, the V gene TRBV2, with no clear D. Germline lookup yields CDR1 SNHLY and CDR2 FYNNEI. The CDR3 is 10 residues long. Trimming left V 2 bases short and J 10 bases short, with 5 bases between. In nucleotides, the CDR3 is TGTGCCAGCAGTGAACAGGTAGCTTTCTTT. Its protein product is CASSEQVAFF.

V gene TRBV7-2 combines with J gene TRBJ2-1; a weak D match, TRBD2 (7 bases). The CDR3 extends over 15 amino acids. Germline loops: CDR1 SGHTA, CDR2 FQGNSA. Trimming left V 5 bases short and J 4 bases short, with 15 bases between. The CDR3 is CASSPRGGDYNEQFF. The DNA of the CDR3 is TGTGCCAGCAGCCCCAGGGGAGGGGATTACAATGAGCAGTTCTTC. The variable domain in full, completed from reference TRBV7-2 and TRBJ2-1, reads GAGVSQSPSNKVTEKGKDVELRCDPISGHTALYWYRQSLGQGLEFLIYFQGNSAPDKSGLPSDRFSAERTGGSVSTLTIQRTQQEDSAVYLCASSPRGGDYNEQFFGPGTRLTVL.

In its sample, this clone was seen many times. CDR3 coding DNA: TGCGCCAGCAGCCCTGGGACTGACCATGAGCAGTTCTTC. This translates into CASSPGTDHEQFF. The chain links TRBV5-1 to TRBJ2-1; weak D call: TRBD2 (6 bases). V was cut by 4 bases and J by 8 bases, with 13 bases left in between. Per the germline V gene, CDR1 is SGHRS and CDR2 is YFSETQ. The CDR3 is 13 residues long.

This clone was seen more than once but under ten times. The chain combines TRBV6-5 with TRBJ2-5, with 8 nucleotides matching TRBD2. The V and J ends lost 2 bases and 5 bases, in that order; junction bases with no gene match: 4. The CDR3 spans 14 residues. Germline V lookup: CDR1 MNHEY, CDR2 SVGAGI. The CDR3, as DNA: TGTGCCAGCAGTTACCCGGGGGGGCCGGAGACCCAGTACTTC. Translated: CASSYPGGPETQYF.

This clone came up once. V usage is TRBV5-1 and J usage is TRBJ1-4, with no clear D. Trimming cost V 3 bases and J 6 bases, with 12 bases left between them. The CDR3 covers 14 residues. The germline gives CDR1 SGHRS, CDR2 YFSETQ. The CDR3 bases are TGCGCCAGCAGCTCCCGAGGGTCGGATGAAAAACTGTTTTTT. It codes for CASSSRGSDEKLFF.

There are a few counts of this clone. This chain connects TRBV19 to TRBJ1-2; tentatively, D is TRBD1 (6 bases). CDR1 and CDR2 (germline): LNHDA, SQIVND (reference sequence). CDR3 length equals 15 residues. V was clipped by 1 base and J by 2 bases, with 11 bases between them. The CDR3 DNA is TGTGCCAGTAGTATAGGCGCGACAGGCAACTATGGCTACACCTTC. Amino acid sequence: CASSIGATGNYGYTF.

V is TRBV5-4 and J is TRBJ1-6, with no clear D. Trimming pared 3 bases from V and 0 bases from J, leaving 13 bases between. The germline V gene encodes CDR1 SGHNT and CDR2 YYREEE (reference sequence). The CDR3 consists of 17 residues. CDR3 residues: CASSSRRESSYNSPLHF. The CDR3 region has the DNA TGTGCCAGCAGCTCCCGTCGTGAGAGCTCCTATAATTCACCCCTCCACTTT.

This clone came up a few times. The gene calls are TRBV25-1 and TRBJ2-7, with 8 bases that match TRBD1. CDR1 MGHDK and CDR2 SYGVNS come from the germline V gene. The CDR3 loop spans 16 amino acids. Unmatched junction bases numbered 9, after V lost 3 bases and J lost 2 bases. The CDR3 bases are TGTGCCAGCAGTGACCCACAGGGGGTAATGGCCTACGAGCAGTACTTC. As protein: CASSDPQGVMAYEQYF.

This clone was seen more than once but under ten times. J is TRBJ2-5 and V is TRBV10-3; 10 nucleotides align to TRBD2. Trimming at V came to 3 bases and at J to 8 bases, leaving 9 bases not matched to a gene. CDR3 length: 15 amino acids. Germline V gene data show CDR1 as ENHRY and CDR2 as SYGVKD. This CDR3 is CAISDQRGGVGTQYF. In DNA form, the CDR3 reads TGTGCCATCAGTGACCAGCGGGGGGGCGTAGGAACCCAGTACTTC.

This clone was seen a few times. This chain links TRBV6-1 with TRBJ1-2, with D uncertain. Trimming stripped 2 bases from V and 2 bases from J, with 12 bases between. CDR1 and CDR2 (germline): MNHNS, SASEGT. The CDR3 is 15 amino acids. CDR3 sequence: CASSERGTVNYGYTF. Written as DNA, the CDR3 is TGTGCCAGCAGTGAACGGGGTACCGTCAACTATGGCTACACCTTC.

Only a few counts were recorded for this clone. CDR3 loop: CASSQDSDLGTGELFF. For the CDR3, the DNA is TGCGCCAGCAGCCAAGACTCTGATTTGGGCACCGGGGAGCTGTTTTTT. The chain has TRBV4-3 and TRBJ2-2; unclear D gene. The germline V gene has CDR1 LGHNA and CDR2 YSLEER. Trimming shortened V by 0 bases and J by 4 bases, and 12 bases separated the two germline ends. CDR3 length: 16 residues.